This TCR beta chain was captured by sequencing in a study of blood T cells in healthy people across ages. Findings of the study overall: Donors of long life had a larger count of naive CD4+ cells and greater diversity than aged donors.

Combining a sample-barcoded 5' primer with a J-beta primer mix, a second PCR ran for about 7 to 12 cycles. Via MiXCR, TCRdb re-called the 5' RACE reads, giving one row per CDR3 protein. The sample records approximately 900,000 distinct CDR3 sequences, roughly 52% being singletons. Germline V gene lookup returns CDR1 SGDLS and CDR2 YYNGEE. The CDR3 has 17 residues. V lost 4 bases and J 5 bases, leaving 19 bases between the germline ends. A word on this clonotype: The antigen is undetermined.

Source material: blood. The TCR was taken from a man between 25 and 39 years old in good health. This chain uses TRBV9 with TRBJ2-6; the D is unclear. The CDR3 protein is CASSPAPILWRANVLTF. The CDR3 DNA sequence: TGTGCCAGCAGCCCTGCCCCAATATTATGGAGGGCCAACGTCCTGACTTTC.